These 11 T cell receptor beta chains came from one sample sequenced in a study of metastatic and nonmetastatic thyroid tumors. No patient had received any treatment before thyroid surgery. TCRdb reprocessed the PCR reads using MiXCR. The sample shows under 95,000 clones, around 9.2% of them seen only once. Material: blood. The receptors shown here come from a female donor with papillary thyroid cancer or a benign thyroid nodule (not recorded which). Some clones in this sample may be carry-over from other donors' samples.

The rearrangement uses TRBV11-2 and TRBJ2-2, with 8 bases lining up with TRBD2. V shed 4 bases, J shed 6 bases, and the junction held 1 base outside the gene matches. Looked up from germline, CDR1 is SGHAT and CDR2 is FQNNGV. The CDR3 loop spans 13 amino acids. As DNA, the CDR3 is TGTGCCAGCAGCTCGGGACTAGCCGGGGAGCTGTTTTTT. It codes for CASSSGLAGELFF.

At least ten counts were recorded for this clone. The V call is TRBV7-9, the J call TRBJ2-1; 7 nucleotides match TRBD2. CDR3 length equals 16 residues. V shed 1 base and J 3 bases; nucleotides not matched to a gene: 6. Germline lookup yields CDR1 SEHNR and CDR2 FQNEAQ (reference sequence). The CDR3 DNA reads TGTGCCAGCAGCTTAGGTACTAGCGATTACTACAATGAGCAGTTCTTC. Its translation is CASSLGTSDYYNEQFF.

On this clone itself: A much larger clone differs from this one at a single base, so this may be a read error. V is TRBV7-3 and J is TRBJ1-1; 8 bases are shared with TRBD1. The trim removed 4 bases at V and 1 base at J, leaving 2 bases unmatched. Germline CDR1 SGHTA, CDR2 FQGTGA. The CDR3 totals 14 residues. This CDR3 reads CASSSGQGNTEAFF. CDR3 coding DNA: TGTGCCAGCAGCTCAGGACAGGGGAACACTGAAGCTTTCTTT.

In its sample, this clone was seen many times. The chain carries TRBV6-6 and TRBJ2-7, with 9 bases matching TRBD1. V lost 0 bases, J lost 3 bases, and 6 bases stayed unmatched. The CDR3 is 16 amino acids. Germline CDR1 and CDR2: MNHNY and SVGAGI (reference sequence). The CDR3 spells CASSYSNRGQRYEQYF. The CDR3 DNA reads as TGTGCCAGCAGTTACTCTAACAGGGGGCAACGCTACGAGCAGTACTTC.

Many counts were recorded for this clone. This sequence joins TRBV10-1 and TRBJ2-1, with 7 bases that match TRBD1. The CDR3 has 15 residues. V trimming: 4 bases; J trimming: 8 bases; junction bases outside the gene matches: 11. Germline CDR1 WNHNN, CDR2 SYGVQD (reference sequence). CDR3: CASSGKGTADHEQFF. The CDR3 DNA reads as TGCGCCAGCAGTGGGAAAGGGACAGCGGATCATGAGCAGTTCTTC.

In this sample, this clone turned up many times. This chain joins TRBV6-1 and TRBJ2-6, with 7 bases fitting TRBD1. Trimming cost V 5 bases and J 4 bases; bases outside gene matches: 5. The CDR3 extends over 15 amino acids. Germline CDR1 MNHNS, CDR2 SASEGT. The CDR3 DNA is TGTGCCAGCAGTTCCCAGGGGGACGGGGCCAACGTCCTGACTTTC. Its protein product is CASSSQGDGANVLTF.

Many counts were recorded for this clone. The CDR3 DNA is TGTGCCATCAGTGAAAATGGCGGGGGGCCTCAGCAGACCCAGTACTTC. Its translation: CAISENGGGPQQTQYF. The chain joins TRBV10-3 to TRBJ2-5, with 8 bases matching TRBD2. CDR3 length equals 16 residues. V lost 3 bases to trimming and J lost 6 bases; unmatched junction nucleotides: 12. Germline values: CDR1 ENHRY, CDR2 SYGVKD.

This clone has ten or more counts. Other DNA sequences in the same sample also yield this CDR3. This sequence joins TRBV7-6 and TRBJ1-1; D not certain. V lost 2 bases and J lost 0, with 7 bases in between. CDR3 size: 14 residues. Germline CDR1 and CDR2: SGHVS and FNYEAQ. DNA for the CDR3: TGTGCCAGCAGCTTAAAGCTTATGAACACTGAAGCTTTCTTT. Protein sequence: CASSLKLMNTEAFF.

This clone was seen only a few times. The chain uses TRBV2 and TRBJ2-5; TRBD2 matches at 11 bases. The CDR3 is made up of 15 amino acids. Germline loops: CDR1 SNHLY, CDR2 FYNNEI. The V gene end was trimmed by 4 bases and the J gene end by 5 bases; junction bases not matched to a gene: 6. Written as DNA, the CDR3 is TGTGCCAGCAGTGTTCTTAGCGGGGGGGCCGAGACCCAGTACTTC. This gives the protein CASSVLSGGAETQYF.

The V gene is TRBV20-1, the J gene TRBJ2-5, with 15 bases that match TRBD2. The CDR3 runs 16 residues. V lost 4 bases to trimming and J lost 2 bases; unmatched junction nucleotides: 5. The germline gives CDR1 DFQATT, CDR2 SNEGSKA (reference sequence). Written as DNA, the CDR3 is TGCAGTGCTATGGGACTAGCGGGGGGCCGACAAGAGACCCAGTACTTC. Its protein is CSAMGLAGGRQETQYF.

The chain joins TRBV7-3 to TRBJ1-1, with TRBD1 as a possible D gene (5 bases). Between the trimmed V and J ends, which lost 1 base and 0 bases, there was a span of 9 bases. Germline V CDR1 and CDR2: SGHTA, FQGTGA. This CDR3 has 15 residues. The CDR3 sequence is CASSLRQGLNTEAFF. CDR3 DNA sequence: TGTGCCAGCAGCTTAAGGCAGGGTCTGAACACTGAAGCTTTCTTT.